This TCR beta chain was retrieved from a study of CD8+CD57+ T cells in acquired aplastic anemia. This clonotype was recorded at least ten times. All sequencing subjects had displayed CD8+CD57+ cell expansion on flow cytometry. Looked up from germline, CDR1 is SGHAT and CDR2 is FQDESV (reference sequence). The CDR3 runs to 16 residues. With 0 bases removed from V and 6 bases from J, the gap between germline ends came to 16 bases. TCR beta VDJ and CDR3 profiling used genomic DNA as template. A single record per CDR3 protein comes from TCRdb applying MiXCR to the reads. The data hold 150,000 to 200,000 distinct CDR3 sequences, with roughly half observed a single time.

What was sequenced was sorted CD4+, CD8+, or CD8+CD57+ T cells (not recorded which) from PBMCs. The receptor's source is a human donor with aplastic anemia. J is TRBJ2-3 and V is TRBV11-1, with a possible D match to TRBD2 (7 bases). The CDR3 spells CASSLARGGAGDTQYF. The CDR3 region has the DNA TGTGCCAGCAGCTTAGCTCGCGGGGGCGCTGGGGATACGCAGTATTTT.